These T cell receptor beta chains were read from a single sample in a study of T cell responses to AZD1222 COVID-19 vaccine. TCRdb keeps only in-frame clones here, not all; method: immunoSEQ multiplex PCR. The sample yields 110,000 or so clones, 70% to 90% seen once. Sequenced here: peripheral blood, sampled on day 0 of AZD1222 vaccination. All receptors come from an adult in good health. CDR3s include the opening cysteine and the closing phenylalanine or tryptophan. The D gene is left open where the match is weak. Some rows mark clone size as missing; the rest say once, few, many or name a class of expanded clone.

TRBJ2-3,TRBD2,14,-,TRBV5-1,CASSIAGGSDTQYF,TGCGCCAGCAGCATAGCGGGGGGGTCAGATACGCAGTATTTT
TRBJ2-3,-,13,-,TRBV5-1,CASTARSTDTQYF,TGCGCCAGCACAGCTCGCAGCACAGATACGCAGTATTTT
TRBJ2-7,-,15,-,TRBV5-1,CASSFGVTMTYEQYF,TGCGCCAGCAGCTTTGGGGTGACGATGACCTACGAGCAGTACTTC
TRBJ1-3,TRBD1,15,-,TRBV6-5,CASNYQGAAGNTIYF,TGTGCCAGCAATTACCAGGGGGCGGCTGGAAACACCATATATTTT
TRBJ1-4,-,15,-,TRBV19,CASSTKDGTREKLFF,TGTGCCAGTAGTACCAAAGATGGGACCCGTGAAAAACTGTTTTTT
TRBJ2-3,-,13,few,TRBV7-8,CASSPEPGDTQYF,TGTGCCAGCAGCCCAGAGCCAGGAGATACGCAGTATTTT
TRBJ2-7,-,19,-,TRBV11-3,CASSFNTGFMGRHSYEQYF,TGTGCCAGCAGCTTTAATACGGGTTTCATGGGTCGACACTCCTACGAGCAGTACTTC
TRBJ1-1,-,15,-,TRBV5-1,CASSSQTDMNTEAFF,TGCGCCAGCAGCTCACAGACAGATATGAACACTGAAGCTTTCTTT
TRBJ2-1,-,14,few,TRBV11-3,CASSFTSSGDEQFF,TGTGCCAGCAGCTTTACTAGCTCCGGGGATGAGCAGTTCTTC
TRBJ2-7,TRBD2,19,-,TRBV9,CASSVASKGGLAGSYEQYF,TGTGCCAGCAGCGTAGCATCAAAGGGGGGTCTAGCGGGGTCGTACGAGCAGTACTTC
TRBJ1-2,-,14,-,TRBV6-1,CASSETSWGTGYTF,TGTGCCAGCAGTGAAACGAGTTGGGGAACCGGCTACACCTTC
TRBJ2-7,-,14,once,TRBV3-1/TRBV3-2,CASSRQGNSYEQYF,TGTGCCAGCAGCCGGCAGGGAAATTCCTACGAGCAGTACTTC
TRBJ2-7,-,13,-,TRBV6-5,CASSIPTSYEQYF,TGTGCCAGCAGTATCCCAACCTCTTACGAGCAGTACTTC
TRBJ1-4,-,13,-,TRBV12-3/TRBV12-4,CASSPNVGEKLFF,TGTGCCAGCAGCCCCAACGTAGGTGAAAAACTGTTTTTT
TRBJ1-3,-,13,-,TRBV3-1/TRBV3-2,CASSQSAGGSIYF,TGTGCCAGCAGCCAATCTGCGGGCGGGTCCATATATTTT
TRBJ1-2,-,14,-,TRBV5-6,CASSFMGAVAGYTF,TGTGCCAGCAGCTTCATGGGGGCCGTAGCTGGCTACACCTTC
TRBJ1-1,-,16,-,TRBV9,CASSVDGRGVNTEAFF,TGTGCCAGCAGCGTAGACGGAAGGGGTGTGAACACTGAAGCTTTCTTT
TRBJ1-1,-,14,-,TRBV6-5,CASRIGVLNTEAFF,TGTGCCAGCAGGATAGGAGTATTGAACACTGAAGCTTTCTTT
TRBJ2-7,-,17,-,TRBV7-9,CASSLIPQRPEEYEQYF,TGTGCCAGCAGCTTAATCCCCCAGCGTCCGGAAGAGTACGAGCAGTACTTC